What follows are 29 T cell receptor beta chains derived from one specimen sequenced in a study of T cell changes during pregnancy in multiple sclerosis. Produced via immunoSEQ multiplex PCR; TCRdb's table is partial and in-frame only. This sample has approximately 34,000 clones, with approximately 90% found just once. Specimen: CD8+ T cells from peripheral blood mononuclear cells, collected in the first trimester of pregnancy. The receptors originated from a female donor with multiple sclerosis, enrolled in a pregnancy study.

The chain links TRBV7-9 to TRBJ2-1; possibly TRBD1 for D (6 bases). The CDR3 covers 13 residues. Germline V gene data show CDR1 as SEHNR and CDR2 as FQNEAQ (reference sequence). Trimming shortened V by 5 bases and J by 6 bases, and 11 bases separated the two germline ends. CDR3 in amino acids: CASSPGQSNEQFF. The CDR3 nucleotides are TGTGCCAGCAGCCCCGGACAGTCCAATGAGCAGTTCTTC.

The rearrangement joins TRBV13 to TRBJ2-2; 9 bases align to TRBD2. Germline V gives CDR1 PRHDT, CDR2 FYEKMQ (reference sequence). The CDR3 loop spans 16 amino acids. J was trimmed by 3 bases and V by 2 bases; bases with no gene match: 4. CDR3 coding DNA: TGTGCCAGCAGCTTAACACTAGCGGGCGACACCGGGGAGCTGTTTTTT. It encodes CASSLTLAGDTGELFF.

The CDR3, as DNA: TGTGCCAGCAGCTTACTGAAGACGGGACACACTAATGAAAAACTGTTTTTT. It specifies CASSLLKTGHTNEKLFF. The V and J genes are TRBV7-9 and TRBJ1-4, with a possible D match to TRBD1 (6 bases). Trimming stripped 2 bases from V and 2 bases from J, with 15 bases between. Germline V gene data show CDR1 as SEHNR and CDR2 as FQNEAQ (reference sequence). The CDR3 is 17 residues long.

The chain joins TRBV30 to TRBJ2-5; perhaps TRBD2 as D (6 bases). CDR3 length: 13 residues. V lost 5 bases to trimming and J lost 4 bases, with 14 bases between them. From germline, CDR1 is GTSNPN and CDR2 SVGIG (reference sequence). CDR3: CAWGYGGIETQYF. The CDR3 nucleotides are TGTGCCTGGGGTTACGGGGGTATAGAGACCCAGTACTTC. The complete variable domain, with remaining parts taken from reference TRBV30 and TRBJ2-5, reads SQTIHQWPATLVQPVGSPLSLECTVEGTSNPNLYWYRQAAGRGLQLLFYSVGIGQISSEVPQNLSASRPQDRQFILSSKKLLLSDSGFYLCAWGYGGIETQYFGPGTRLLVL.

The V gene is TRBV5-5, the J gene TRBJ2-2, with D tentatively TRBD1 (6 bases). The germline V and J ends were trimmed by 0 bases and 4 bases, with 7 bases remaining between them. This CDR3 region has 14 residues. Germline assignment: CDR1 SGHKS and CDR2 YYEKEE (reference sequence). CDR3 in amino acids: CASSLEGGTGELFF. The CDR3 nucleotides read TGTGCCAGCAGCTTGGAAGGGGGCACCGGGGAGCTGTTTTTT. The full variable domain, rest sourced from reference TRBV5-5 and TRBJ2-2, is DAGVTQSPTHLIKTRGQQVTLRCSPISGHKSVSWYQQVLGQGPQFIFQYYEKEERGRGNFPDRFSARQFPNYSSELNVNALLLGDSALYLCASSLEGGTGELFFGEGSRLTVL.

The chain couples TRBV27 to TRBJ2-7; 10 positions agree with TRBD1. This CDR3 has 13 amino acids. V was clipped by 10 bases and J by 0 bases; unmatched bases: 3. Per germline, CDR1 MNHEY and CDR2 SMNVEV (reference sequence). In DNA form, the CDR3 reads TGTGCCACGGGACAGGGGTCCTCCTACGAGCAGTACTTC. The encoded protein is CATGQGSSYEQYF.

The rearrangement joins TRBV7-9 to TRBJ2-3; 11 bases are shared with TRBD2. CDR3 length: 16 residues. Germline V CDR1 and CDR2: SEHNR, FQNEAQ (reference sequence). V trimming: 5 bases; J trimming: 6 bases; junction bases outside the gene matches: 10. The CDR3 nucleotides are TGTGCCAGCAGCCCTCAACTAGCGGGAGTCTCGGATACGCAGTATTTT. It specifies CASSPQLAGVSDTQYF.

The chain employs TRBV15 and TRBJ2-7; D is perhaps TRBD2 (6 bases). This CDR3 is 12 amino acids long. Germline V gene sequence: CDR1 LNHNV, CDR2 YYDKDF (reference sequence). Trimming removed 5 bases at V and 6 bases at J, with 11 bases between. CDR3 coding DNA: TGTGCCACCAGCCATCCCGGGAGCGAGCAGTACTTC. As protein: CATSHPGSEQYF.

This chain links TRBV6-5 with TRBJ2-7, with 8 bases lining up with TRBD1. Looked up from germline, CDR1 is MNHEY and CDR2 is SVGAGI. Trimming at V came to 4 bases and at J to 2 bases, leaving 7 bases not matched to a gene. The CDR3 has 15 residues. CDR3 loop: CASSFRQGYAYEQYF. The CDR3 DNA sequence: TGTGCCAGCAGTTTCCGACAGGGGTACGCCTACGAGCAGTACTTC.

This sequence joins TRBV5-4 and TRBJ2-7; 9 bases fit TRBD2. V dropped 4 bases and J dropped 4; count of bases not matched to a gene: 9. The V gene's germline CDR1 is SGHNT and CDR2 YYREEE (reference sequence). CDR3 length: 15 amino acids. CDR3 DNA sequence: TGTGCCAGCAGCGGCGAGCGGGAGGTAAAATACGAGCAGTACTTC. Its protein is CASSGEREVKYEQYF.

The V gene is TRBV9, the J gene TRBJ2-7; TRBD1 agrees at 11 bases. Losses at the gene ends were 3 bases for V and 7 bases for J; bases not matched to a gene: 9. CDR1 and CDR2 from the germline V gene are SGDLS and YYNGEE. This CDR3 spans 15 amino acids. CDR3 in amino acids: CASSAGTGGVGEQYF. DNA of the CDR3: TGTGCCAGCAGCGCCGGGACAGGGGGAGTAGGGGAGCAGTACTTC.

The chain uses TRBV13 and TRBJ2-2, with D perhaps TRBD2 (6 bases). CDR3 length: 14 amino acids. Germline CDR1 is PRHDT and CDR2 is FYEKMQ (reference sequence). Trimming took off 5 bases at V and 6 bases at J, with 13 bases between the two ends. CDR3 loop: CASSSGLIAGELFF. The CDR3 DNA is TGTGCCAGCAGCAGCGGACTAATCGCCGGGGAGCTGTTTTTT. The full variable domain, completed using reference TRBV13 and TRBJ2-2, is AAGVIQSPRHLIKEKRETATLKCYPIPRHDTVYWYQQGPGQDPQFLISFYEKMQSDKGSIPDRFSAQQFSDYHSELNMSSLELGDSALYFCASSSGLIAGELFFGEGSRLTVL.

The chain joins TRBV6-4 to TRBJ2-7, with 7 bases identical to TRBD2. J lost 4 bases, V lost 7 bases, and 13 bases had no gene match. CDR1 is MRHNA, CDR2 SNTAGT, per germline. This CDR3 spans 15 amino acids. The chain's CDR3 is CASTAHLPSGYEQYF. The DNA for the CDR3 is TGTGCCAGCACCGCACACTTACCTAGCGGATACGAGCAGTACTTC.

The V and J genes are TRBV6-4 and TRBJ1-2; no clear D. The germline V gene encodes CDR1 MRHNA and CDR2 SNTAGT. The CDR3 loop spans 11 amino acids. Trimming pared 0 bases from V and 8 bases from J, leaving 4 bases between. The CDR3 spells CASSDSRGYTF. DNA for the CDR3: TGTGCCAGCAGTGACTCGCGGGGCTACACCTTC.

The rearrangement joins TRBV7-9 to TRBJ2-5; D is undetermined. CDR1 is SEHNR, CDR2 FQNEAQ, per germline (reference sequence). V was shortened by 8 bases and J by 5 bases, with 15 bases between the two germline ends. The CDR3 totals 13 residues. DNA for the CDR3: TGTGCCAGCGTCCCCCAGGAAAGGGAGACCCAGTACTTC. Its translation is CASVPQERETQYF.

J is TRBJ2-1 and V is TRBV7-3, with 8 nucleotides matching TRBD2. This CDR3 comprises 17 residues. J was trimmed by 0 bases and V by 5 bases; bases with no gene match: 9. Germline V gene sequence: CDR1 SGHTA, CDR2 FQGTGA. The CDR3 loop reads CASSQHSGTSSYNEQFF. DNA of the CDR3: TGTGCCAGCAGCCAACATAGCGGGACGAGCTCCTACAATGAGCAGTTCTTC.

The V and J genes are TRBV28 and TRBJ2-3; no reliable D call. The CDR3 totals 17 residues. Trimming removed 2 bases from V and 6 bases from J, with 21 bases in between. Germline CDR1 reads MDHEN; CDR2 reads SYDVKM. CDR3 region: CASSLSAAARGEDTQYF. The CDR3 DNA reads as TGTGCCAGCAGTTTAAGTGCGGCAGCGAGAGGCGAGGATACGCAGTATTTT.

V usage is TRBV11-2 and J usage is TRBJ2-7, with TRBD2 as a possible D gene (6 bases). Germline V CDR1 and CDR2: SGHAT, FQNNGV. V lost 1 base, J lost 6 bases, and 10 bases lay in between. The CDR3 is 13 amino acids. In nucleotides, the CDR3 is TGTGCCAGCAGCTTAGGCGGGATTGTCGAGCAGTACTTC. As protein: CASSLGGIVEQYF.

In this sample, this clone turned up a few times. This chain joins TRBV6-1 and TRBJ2-5, with 9 bases matching TRBD1. The V and J ends lost 1 base and 1 base, in that order; junction bases with no gene match: 1. This CDR3 spans 15 amino acids. From germline, CDR1 is MNHNS and CDR2 SASEGT. CDR3 sequence (DNA): TGTGCCAGCAGTGAAGTGACAGGGGGCCAAGAGACCCAGTACTTC. Its translation is CASSEVTGGQETQYF.

This clone has a single count. V is TRBV11-2 and J is TRBJ2-3; no clear D gene. The V end was cut by 0 bases, the J end by 6 bases, with 13 bases between. This CDR3 comprises 15 residues. The germline V gene has CDR1 SGHAT and CDR2 FQNNGV. The CDR3 nucleotides are TGTGCCAGCAGCTTAGAGCGGTCTACGCGGGATACGCAGTATTTT. Its translation: CASSLERSTRDTQYF.

V usage is TRBV4-1 and J usage is TRBJ2-3, with 8 bases lining up with TRBD1. Losses at the gene ends were 1 base for V and 2 bases for J; bases not matched to a gene: 5. Germline V gene lookup returns CDR1 MGHRA and CDR2 YSYEKL. There are 16 residues in the CDR3. CDR3 nucleotide sequence: TGCGCCAGCAGCCAAGGGACAGGGACCCTCACAGATACGCAGTATTTT. Its translation: CASSQGTGTLTDTQYF.

The CDR3 reads CASSGRAWHQPQHF. CDR3 nucleotide sequence: TGCGCCAGCAGTGGCAGGGCATGGCATCAGCCCCAGCATTTT. The J gene is TRBJ1-5, the V gene TRBV10-1; D perhaps matches TRBD1 (5 bases). V was cut by 4 bases and J by 5 bases, with 12 bases left in between. The germline V gene encodes CDR1 WNHNN and CDR2 SYGVQD (reference sequence). The CDR3 consists of 14 residues.

V and J are TRBV4-1 and TRBJ1-2, with 7 bases aligning to TRBD1. This CDR3 has 16 amino acids. CDR1 is MGHRA, CDR2 YSYEKL, per germline. After removal of 4 bases from V and 5 bases from J, the junction contained 13 bases not matched to a gene. Here the CDR3 DNA reads TGCGCCAGCAGCCCCCAGTTGACCGACAGGGCGTATGGCTACACCTTC. Its protein is CASSPQLTDRAYGYTF.

This chain uses TRBV15 with TRBJ2-7; tentative D call: TRBD2 (5 bases). V was trimmed by 0 bases and J by 4 bases, leaving 16 bases between them. The CDR3 consists of 16 residues. The germline V gene encodes CDR1 LNHNV and CDR2 YYDKDF (reference sequence). The CDR3 region is CATSRDKGLSDYEQYF. The CDR3 bases are TGTGCCACCAGCAGAGATAAAGGACTCTCTGATTACGAGCAGTACTTC.

The sample holds one count of this clone. The V and J genes are TRBV6-6 and TRBJ2-5; D ambiguous. The CDR3 has 12 residues. V shed 5 bases and J shed 4 bases, with 8 bases lying between them. Germline V gene lookup returns CDR1 MNHNY and CDR2 SVGAGI (reference sequence). The CDR3, as DNA: TGTGCCAGCAGTAAAACGAGAGAGACCCAGTACTTC. This codes for CASSKTRETQYF.

The CDR3 DNA reads TGTGCCAGTAGTATAAGCGGCGGAGTCTACGAGCAGTACTTC. Protein product: CASSISGGVYEQYF. V and J are TRBV19 and TRBJ2-7; tentative D call: TRBD2 (5 bases). Per germline, CDR1 LNHDA and CDR2 SQIVND (reference sequence). Trimming removed 2 bases from V and 3 bases from J, with 11 bases in between. This CDR3 is built from 14 residues.

This clone is medium-sized in the sample. The chain combines TRBV13 with TRBJ2-3; 9 nucleotides align to TRBD2. Germline-derived CDR1 and CDR2 are PRHDT and FYEKMQ (reference sequence). V shed 5 bases and J 1 base; nucleotides not matched to a gene: 4. CDR3 size: 15 residues. DNA of the CDR3: TGTGCCAGCAGCCCCTGGACTAGCGGCACAGATACGCAGTATTTT. Residues: CASSPWTSGTDTQYF. The whole variable domain, filled in from reference TRBV13 and TRBJ2-3, reads AAGVIQSPRHLIKEKRETATLKCYPIPRHDTVYWYQQGPGQDPQFLISFYEKMQSDKGSIPDRFSAQQFSDYHSELNMSSLELGDSALYFCASSPWTSGTDTQYFGPGTRLTVL.

This sequence joins TRBV28 and TRBJ1-2, with TRBD1 matching over 7 bases. The CDR3 runs to 13 residues. The V segment lost 11 bases and the J segment 4 bases; nucleotides outside the gene matches: 10. The germline CDR1 and CDR2 sequences are MDHEN and SYDVKM. Written as DNA, the CDR3 is TGTGCCGAGGGGGCCGGAGAGGGCTATGGCTACACCTTC. Its protein is CAEGAGEGYGYTF.

The gene calls are TRBV19 and TRBJ2-7, with 7 bases that match TRBD2. The ends lost 5 bases at V and 3 bases at J; junction bases unmatched: 16. This CDR3 is built from 17 residues. CDR1 and CDR2 (germline): LNHDA, SQIVND (reference sequence). The CDR3 sequence: CASSDDPRGENYYEQYF. The CDR3 DNA follows: TGTGCCAGTAGTGACGATCCCCGGGGGGAGAACTACTACGAGCAGTACTTC.